What follows is one TCR beta chain and its context. These data are taken from a study of glioma-infiltrating T cells after dendritic cell vaccination. V lost 8 bases to trimming and J lost 4 bases, with 15 bases between them. Germline V lookup: CDR1 LNHNV, CDR2 YYDKDF (reference sequence). The CDR3 sequence is 14 residues long. Method: immunoSEQ multiplex PCR; TCRdb's copy keeps in-frame clones and lacks some. The sample has roughly 100,000 clones; about four fifths are singletons. All glioblastoma patients lacked an isocitrate dehydrogenase mutation. This sequence joins TRBV15 and TRBJ1-5; D is unclear. The TCR originated in a human donor with glioblastoma. The sequencing here drew on blood, taken before dendritic cell vaccination. CDR3 sequence reads: CATESRHINQPQHF. The CDR3 DNA sequence: TGTGCCACCGAAAGTCGACACATTAATCAGCCCCAGCATTTT.